The sample holds a few counts of the clone carrying this TCR beta chain. This sample was included in a study of T cell changes during pregnancy in multiple sclerosis. Produced via immunoSEQ multiplex PCR; TCRdb's table is partial and in-frame only. This table has approximately 100,000 clones, about nine tenths appearing once. Trimming left V 2 bases short and J 10 bases short, with 9 bases between. Germline values: CDR1 SNHLY, CDR2 FYNNEI. The CDR3 length is 12 residues. The sequencing used peripheral blood, collected after pregnancy. This receptor was taken from a female donor with multiple sclerosis, enrolled in a pregnancy study. The chain has TRBV2 and TRBJ2-1; tentative D call: TRBD1 (6 bases). The DNA of the CDR3 is TGTGCCAGCAGTGAAAAGGGGGACGAGCAGTTCTTC. It translates to CASSEKGDEQFF.